The 19 T cell receptor beta chains below come from one sample, sequenced in a study of identical twins. Each CDR3 protein gets one entry after TCRdb re-called the 5' RACE reads with MiXCR. The sample carries under 300,000 distinct CDR3 sequences, approximately 11% recorded once. These data also formed part of another study, on yellow fever vaccine responses in identical twins.

Sequences were obtained from memory (CD45RO+) T cells sorted from blood. These receptors were obtained from a woman in her late teens or twenties in good health.

This clonotype has more than one count but fewer than ten. The chain carries TRBV30 and TRBJ2-2; D is uncertain. This CDR3 has 16 residues. The germline V gene encodes CDR1 GTSNPN and CDR2 SVGIG (reference sequence). Between the trimmed V and J ends, which lost 1 base and 7 bases, there was a span of 19 bases. CDR3 region: CAWSGRRPIWNGELFF. CDR3 bases: TGTGCCTGGAGTGGGAGAAGACCTATTTGGAACGGGGAGCTGTTTTTT. Together with reference TRBV30 and TRBJ2-2, the CDR3 gives the full variable domain: SQTIHQWPATLVQPVGSPLSLECTVEGTSNPNLYWYRQAAGRGLQLLFYSVGIGQISSEVPQNLSASRPQDRQFILSSKKLLLSDSGFYLCAWSGRRPIWNGELFFGEGSRLTVL.

This clonotype has just a few counts. This sequence joins TRBV11-1 and TRBJ2-1, with 9 bases that match TRBD1. The CDR3 covers 19 residues. V gave up 2 bases and J gave up 0 bases; unmatched junction bases: 11. Germline values: CDR1 SGHAT, CDR2 FQDESV (reference sequence). The CDR3: CASSLSVTGGPFSYNEQFF. In nucleotides, the CDR3 is TGTGCCAGCAGCTTATCAGTGACAGGGGGTCCTTTCTCCTACAATGAGCAGTTCTTC.

In its sample, this clonotype was seen a few times. The chain is built from TRBV28 and TRBJ2-7; TRBD1 agrees at 7 bases. Germline lookup yields CDR1 MDHEN and CDR2 SYDVKM. CDR3 size: 15 residues. J was trimmed by 0 bases and V by 5 bases; bases with no gene match: 7. CDR3 bases: TGTGCCAGCAGTGTCGGACAGGCTCTCTCCTACGAGCAGTACTTC. It yields the protein CASSVGQALSYEQYF.

The chain couples TRBV15 to TRBJ2-1; D might be TRBD1 (6 bases). The ends were cut back, 0 bases at V and 4 bases at J, with 10 bases in the middle. In germline, CDR1 is LNHNV, CDR2 YYDKDF (reference sequence). CDR3 length: 15 amino acids. CDR3 amino acids: CATSRDGGGYNEQFF. CDR3 bases: TGTGCCACCAGCAGAGATGGGGGCGGATACAATGAGCAGTTCTTC.

The rearrangement links TRBV5-4 to TRBJ2-3; no clear D. The length of the CDR3 is 12 residues. Trimming pared 4 bases from V and 3 bases from J, leaving 6 bases between. Germline V gene lookup returns CDR1 SGHNT and CDR2 YYREEE (reference sequence). The CDR3 protein is CASSARTDTQYF. The CDR3 DNA sequence: TGTGCCAGCAGCGCCAGGACAGATACGCAGTATTTT.

This clonotype was counted ten times or more. The CDR3 bases are TGCAGCGTTGAACGGCAAGCAGATACGCAGTATTTT. Translation: CSVERQADTQYF. The V and J genes are TRBV29-1 and TRBJ2-3; D gene unclear. Germline-derived CDR1 and CDR2 are SQVTM and ANQGSEA. V was cut by 2 bases and J by 4 bases, with 7 bases left in between. This CDR3 is 12 amino acids long.

This sequence joins TRBV5-1 and TRBJ2-1; D is perhaps TRBD2 (6 bases). The ends were cut back, 4 bases at V and 6 bases at J, with 11 bases in the middle. The CDR3 runs to 13 residues. Germline assignment: CDR1 SGHRS and CDR2 YFSETQ. CDR3 residues: CASSMAGGNEQFF. The CDR3 DNA is TGCGCCAGCAGCATGGCCGGGGGCAATGAGCAGTTCTTC.

J is TRBJ2-2 and V is TRBV9; 14 bases match TRBD2. The V gene's germline CDR1 is SGDLS and CDR2 YYNGEE. The CDR3 runs 16 residues. With V trimmed by 2 bases and J by 6 bases, 3 bases remained unmatched. The CDR3 is CASSVRLAGGAGELFF. The CDR3 bases are TGTGCCAGCAGCGTTCGACTAGCGGGAGGGGCCGGGGAGCTGTTTTTT.

The chain is built from TRBV5-1 and TRBJ1-1; TRBD1 agrees at 7 bases. Germline CDR1 SGHRS, CDR2 YFSETQ. This CDR3 is built from 14 residues. V shed 4 bases, J shed 1 base, and the junction held 4 bases outside the gene matches. The DNA of the CDR3 is TGCGCCAGCAGCGAGACAGGGAGGAACACTGAAGCTTTCTTT. Protein sequence: CASSETGRNTEAFF.

This clonotype was detected only a few times. The chain joins TRBV18 to TRBJ2-3, with D perhaps matching TRBD1 (5 bases). The CDR3 spans 16 residues. Per the germline V gene, CDR1 is KGHSH and CDR2 is LQKENI. V was pared by 1 base and J by 3 bases, with 14 bases between. CDR3 region: CASSPLEGASTDTQYF. The CDR3 region has the DNA TGTGCCAGCTCACCACTCGAAGGGGCCTCGACAGATACGCAGTATTTT. Together with reference TRBV18 and TRBJ2-3, the CDR3 gives the full variable domain: NAGVMQNPRHLVRRRGQEARLRCSPMKGHSHVYWYRQLPEEGLKFMVYLQKENIIDESGMPKERFSAEFPKEGPSILRIQQVVRGDSAAYFCASSPLEGASTDTQYFGPGTRLTVL.

This clonotype was counted between two and nine times. V is TRBV4-3 and J is TRBJ2-3, with TRBD1 identical over 9 bases. The germline V gene has CDR1 LGHNA and CDR2 YSLEER. The CDR3 has 16 amino acids. Trimming at V came to 1 base and at J to 0 bases, leaving 2 bases not matched to a gene. The CDR3 DNA sequence: TGCGCCAGCAGCCAAGTGGACAGGGGAAGCACAGATACGCAGTATTTT. Protein product: CASSQVDRGSTDTQYF.

The rearrangement links TRBV25-1 to TRBJ2-7; TRBD1 might be the D (5 bases). The CDR3 spans 14 residues. With 4 bases removed from V and 6 bases from J, the gap between germline ends came to 16 bases. Per the germline V gene, CDR1 is MGHDK and CDR2 is SYGVNS. The CDR3 nucleotides are TGTGCCAGCAGTGCGCTAACCCAGGGTTCCGAGCAGTACTTC. Its translation is CASSALTQGSEQYF.

The genes are TRBV4-3 and TRBJ1-2; D is possibly TRBD1 (5 bases). Between the trimmed V and J ends, which lost 0 bases and 3 bases, there was a span of 5 bases. This CDR3 comprises 13 residues. CDR1 is LGHNA, CDR2 YSLEER, per germline. CDR3 in amino acids: CASSQDRDYGYTF. As DNA, the CDR3 is TGCGCCAGCAGCCAAGACAGGGACTATGGCTACACCTTC.

There are a few counts of this clonotype. A much larger clone differs from this one at a single base, so this may be a read error. The gene calls are TRBV20-1 and TRBJ1-6; 11 bases are a match to TRBD1. The CDR3 runs to 16 residues. Germline CDR1 reads DFQATT; CDR2 reads SNEGSKA (reference sequence). The ends lost 0 bases at V and 10 bases at J; junction bases unmatched: 8. The CDR3: CSARDLGTGGLSPLHF. The CDR3 coding sequence is TGCAGTGCTAGAGATCTTGGGACAGGGGGTTTGTCACCCCTCCACTTT.

The chain carries TRBV6-1 and TRBJ2-2; D call uncertain. The CDR3 sequence is 15 residues long. The V and J ends lost 2 bases and 3 bases respectively, with 10 bases between them. CDR1 is MNHNS, CDR2 SASEGT, per germline. The CDR3: CASSERTDYTGELFF. The CDR3 DNA reads as TGTGCCAGCAGTGAACGCACAGACTACACCGGGGAGCTGTTTTTT.

This clonotype was recorded a few times. The chain links TRBV28 to TRBJ2-7, with 9 bases lining up with TRBD1. Germline V lookup: CDR1 MDHEN, CDR2 SYDVKM. The CDR3 runs 19 residues. The ends lost 1 base at V and 0 bases at J; junction bases unmatched: 13. The CDR3 loop is CASSLFPPESTGGSYEQYF. Here the CDR3 DNA reads TGTGCCAGCAGTTTATTCCCGCCCGAATCGACAGGGGGCTCCTACGAGCAGTACTTC.

This clonotype has at least ten counts. The rearrangement uses TRBV27 and TRBJ2-7; 8 nucleotides align to TRBD1. The CDR3 runs to 15 residues. Trimming cost V 0 bases and J 2 bases; bases outside gene matches: 3. CDR1 and CDR2 from the germline V gene are MNHEY and SMNVEV (reference sequence). The CDR3 reads CASSLSGRGPYEQYF. CDR3 nucleotide sequence: TGTGCCAGCAGTTTATCAGGCAGGGGGCCCTACGAGCAGTACTTC.

The J gene is TRBJ2-6, the V gene TRBV6-5; no reliable D call. Germline-derived CDR1 and CDR2 are MNHEY and SVGAGI. V lost 2 bases and J 3 bases, leaving 5 bases between the germline ends. The CDR3 consists of 14 residues. The CDR3 here is CASSYRVGANVLTF. Written as DNA, the CDR3 is TGTGCCAGCAGTTACAGGGTTGGGGCCAACGTCCTGACTTTC.

The sample holds many counts of this clonotype. The chain has TRBV7-9 and TRBJ1-1; a possible D gene is TRBD1 (6 bases). V was trimmed by 1 base and J by 5 bases, leaving 14 bases between them. The CDR3 covers 15 residues. Looked up from germline, CDR1 is SEHNR and CDR2 is FQNEAQ (reference sequence). The CDR3: CASSLVGLQGTEAFF. For the CDR3, the DNA is TGTGCCAGCAGCTTAGTTGGCCTCCAGGGGACTGAAGCTTTCTTT. Looking up the rest from reference TRBV7-9 and TRBJ1-1 gives the full variable domain: DTGVSQNPRHKITKRGQNVTFRCDPISEHNRLYWYRQTLGQGPEFLTYFQNEAQLEKSRLLSDRFSAERPKGSFSTLEIQRTEQGDSAMYLCASSLVGLQGTEAFFGQGTRLTVV.